This is a list of T cell receptor beta chains from one sample in a study of CD8 T cells in Susac syndrome. A single record per CDR3 protein comes from TCRdb applying MiXCR to the immunoSEQ multiplex PCR reads. The data show more than 95,000 distinct CDR3 sequences, 85% to 95% seen once. Sequenced: CD4+ T cells from PBMCs. The receptors come from a human donor with multiple sclerosis. Both conserved end residues are part of each CDR3. The D gene is left open where the match is weak.

TRBV6-1	TRBD1	TRBJ2-6	CASRAGGAFSGANVLTF	TGTGCCAGCAGAGCAGGGGGCGCTTTCTCTGGGGCCAACGTCCTGACTTTC
TRBV18	TRBD1	TRBJ2-7	CASSPGQGTREQYF	TGTGCCAGCTCACCCGGACAGGGGACGCGCGAGCAGTACTTC
TRBV29-1	.	TRBJ2-7	CSVAGFPSLHEQYF	TGCAGCGTTGCTGGGTTTCCCTCCCTACACGAGCAGTACTTC
TRBV20-1	TRBD1	TRBJ1-4	CSAGQGGEKLFF	TGCAGTGCGGGACAGGGTGGTGAAAAACTGTTTTTT
TRBV7-2	TRBD1	TRBJ1-3	CASSFTGVGNTIYF	TGTGCCAGCAGCTTCACAGGGGTCGGAAACACCATATATTTT
TRBV30	.	TRBJ1-2	CAWTRGTYGYTF	TGTGCCTGGACCCGGGGTACCTATGGCTACACCTTC
TRBV29-1	.	TRBJ1-1	CSVVSTAAFF	TGCAGCGTTGTGTCTACTGCGGCTTTCTTT
TRBV3-1	.	TRBJ1-2	CASSPGQSSYGYTF	TGTGCCAGCAGCCCAGGACAATCTTCCTATGGCTACACCTTC
TRBV7-2	.	TRBJ1-1	CASSLVHPGWGAFF	TGTGCCAGCAGCTTGGTGCATCCTGGCTGGGGAGCTTTCTTT
TRBV11-2	TRBD1	TRBJ1-1	CASTTRTGRTEAFF	TGTGCCAGCACTACTAGGACAGGGAGAACTGAAGCTTTCTTT
TRBV18	.	TRBJ1-5	CASSAELSNQPQHF	TGTGCCAGCTCAGCGGAACTTAGCAATCAGCCCCAGCATTTT
TRBV11-2	.	TRBJ1-6	CASSTPGASHFWNSPLHF	TGTGCCAGCAGCACCCCGGGGGCCAGTCATTTTTGGAATTCACCCCTCCACTTT
TRBV20-1	.	TRBJ2-3	CSARASGRVLTDTQYF	TGCAGTGCTAGGGCTTCAGGGAGAGTTTTAACAGATACGCAGTATTTT
TRBV18	.	TRBJ2-4	CASSGGGDIQYF	TGTGCCAGCTCCGGCGGGGGCGACATTCAGTACTTC
TRBV20-1	.	TRBJ1-1	CSAPTEGPREAFF	TGCAGTGCTCCGACAGAGGGGCCCCGTGAAGCTTTCTTT
TRBV6-5	.	TRBJ2-5	CASGTGSYETQYF	TGTGCCAGCGGGACGGGTTCTTATGAGACCCAGTACTTC
TRBV18	TRBD1	TRBJ1-2	CASSREGQAPYGYTF	TGTGCCAGCTCACGAGAAGGACAGGCCCCCTATGGCTACACCTTC
TRBV5-1	.	TRBJ2-1	CASSFFDSYNEQFF	TGCGCCAGCAGCTTTTTCGACAGTTACAATGAGCAGTTCTTC
TRBV20-1	.	TRBJ1-1	CSARDDGTGDTEAFF	TGCAGTGCTAGAGATGACGGCACGGGGGACACTGAAGCTTTCTTT